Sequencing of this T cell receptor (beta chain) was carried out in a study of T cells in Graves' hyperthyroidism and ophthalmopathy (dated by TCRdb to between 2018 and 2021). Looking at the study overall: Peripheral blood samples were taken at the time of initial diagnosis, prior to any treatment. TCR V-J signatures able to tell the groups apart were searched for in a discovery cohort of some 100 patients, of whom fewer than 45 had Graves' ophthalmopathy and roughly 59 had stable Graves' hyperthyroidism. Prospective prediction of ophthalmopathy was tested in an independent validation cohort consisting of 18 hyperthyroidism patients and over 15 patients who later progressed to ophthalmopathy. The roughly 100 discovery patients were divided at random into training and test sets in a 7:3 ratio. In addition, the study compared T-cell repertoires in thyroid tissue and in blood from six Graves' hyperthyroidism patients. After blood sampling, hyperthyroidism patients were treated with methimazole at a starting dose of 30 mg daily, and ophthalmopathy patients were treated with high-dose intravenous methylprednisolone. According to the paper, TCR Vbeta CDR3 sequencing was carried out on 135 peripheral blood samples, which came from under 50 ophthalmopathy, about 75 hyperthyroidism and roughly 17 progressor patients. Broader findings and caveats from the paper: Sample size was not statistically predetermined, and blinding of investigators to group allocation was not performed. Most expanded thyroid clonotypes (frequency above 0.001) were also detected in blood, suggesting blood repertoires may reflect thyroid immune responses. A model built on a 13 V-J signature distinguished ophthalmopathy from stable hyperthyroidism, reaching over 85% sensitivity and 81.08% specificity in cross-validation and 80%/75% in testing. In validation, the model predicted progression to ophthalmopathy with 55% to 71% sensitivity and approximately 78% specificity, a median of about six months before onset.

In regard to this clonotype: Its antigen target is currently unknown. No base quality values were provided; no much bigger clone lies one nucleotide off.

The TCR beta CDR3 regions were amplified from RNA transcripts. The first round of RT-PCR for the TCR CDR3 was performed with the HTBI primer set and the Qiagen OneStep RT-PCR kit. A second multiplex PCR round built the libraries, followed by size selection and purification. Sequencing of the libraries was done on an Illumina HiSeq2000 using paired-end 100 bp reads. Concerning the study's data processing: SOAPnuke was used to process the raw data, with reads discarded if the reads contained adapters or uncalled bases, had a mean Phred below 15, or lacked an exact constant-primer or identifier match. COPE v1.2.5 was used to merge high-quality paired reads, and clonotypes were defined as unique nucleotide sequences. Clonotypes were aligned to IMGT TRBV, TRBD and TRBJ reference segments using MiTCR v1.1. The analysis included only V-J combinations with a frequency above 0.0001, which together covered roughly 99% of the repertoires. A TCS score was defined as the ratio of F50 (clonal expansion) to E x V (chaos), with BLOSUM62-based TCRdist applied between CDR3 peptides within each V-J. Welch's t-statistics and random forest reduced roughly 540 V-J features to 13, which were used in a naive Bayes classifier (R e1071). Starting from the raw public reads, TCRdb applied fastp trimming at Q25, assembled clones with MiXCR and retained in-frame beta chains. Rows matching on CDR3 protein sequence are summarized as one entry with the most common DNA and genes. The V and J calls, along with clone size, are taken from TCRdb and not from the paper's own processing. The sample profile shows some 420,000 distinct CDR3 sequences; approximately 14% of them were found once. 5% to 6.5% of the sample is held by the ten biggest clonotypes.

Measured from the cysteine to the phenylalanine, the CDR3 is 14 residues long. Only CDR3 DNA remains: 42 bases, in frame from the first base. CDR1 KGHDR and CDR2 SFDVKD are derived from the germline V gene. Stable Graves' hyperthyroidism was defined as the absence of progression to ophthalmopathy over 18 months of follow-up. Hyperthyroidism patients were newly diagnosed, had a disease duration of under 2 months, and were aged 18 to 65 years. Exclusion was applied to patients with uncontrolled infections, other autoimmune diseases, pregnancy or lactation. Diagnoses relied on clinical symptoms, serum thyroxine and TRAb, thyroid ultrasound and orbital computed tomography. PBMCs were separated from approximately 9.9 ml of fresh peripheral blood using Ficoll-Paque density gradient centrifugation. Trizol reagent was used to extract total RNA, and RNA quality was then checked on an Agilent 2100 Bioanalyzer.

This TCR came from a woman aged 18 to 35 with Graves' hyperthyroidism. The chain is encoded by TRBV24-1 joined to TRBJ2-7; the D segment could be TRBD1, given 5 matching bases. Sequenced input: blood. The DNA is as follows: TGTGACATACTCCAACAGGATTTCTCCTACGAGCAGTACTTC. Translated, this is CDILQQDFSYEQYF.